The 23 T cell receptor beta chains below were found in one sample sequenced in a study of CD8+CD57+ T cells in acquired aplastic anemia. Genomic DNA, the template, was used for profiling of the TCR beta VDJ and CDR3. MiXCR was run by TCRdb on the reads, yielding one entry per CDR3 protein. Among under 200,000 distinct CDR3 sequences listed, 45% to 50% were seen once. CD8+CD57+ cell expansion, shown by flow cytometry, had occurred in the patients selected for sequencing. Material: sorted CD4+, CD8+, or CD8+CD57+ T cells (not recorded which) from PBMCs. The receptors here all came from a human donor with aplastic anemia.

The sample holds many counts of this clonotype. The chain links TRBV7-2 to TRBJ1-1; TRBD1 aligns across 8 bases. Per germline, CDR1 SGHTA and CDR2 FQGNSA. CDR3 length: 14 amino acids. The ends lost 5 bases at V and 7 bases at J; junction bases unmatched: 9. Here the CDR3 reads CASSARRTGHEAFF. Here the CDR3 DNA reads TGTGCCAGCAGCGCCCGAAGGACAGGGCATGAAGCTTTCTTT.

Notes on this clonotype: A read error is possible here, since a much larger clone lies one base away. This chain's CDR3 is CASSQGVGNQPQHF. CDR3 coding DNA: TGTGCCAGCAGCCAAGGAGTAGGAAATCAGCCCCAGCATTTT. V and J are TRBV4-2 and TRBJ1-5, with D hard to call. Trimming took 1 base from V and 4 from J, leaving 8 bases between them. The CDR3 is made up of 14 amino acids. CDR1 is LGHNA, CDR2 YNFKEQ, per germline.

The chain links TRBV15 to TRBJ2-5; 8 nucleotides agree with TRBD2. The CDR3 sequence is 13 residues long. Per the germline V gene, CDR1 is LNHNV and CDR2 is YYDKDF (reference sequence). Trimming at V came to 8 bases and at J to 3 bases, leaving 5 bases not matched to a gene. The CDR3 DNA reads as TGTGCCACCTCGCTAGCGGGTAAAGAGACCCAGTACTTC. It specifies CATSLAGKETQYF. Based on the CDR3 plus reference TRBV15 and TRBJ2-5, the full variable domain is DAMVIQNPRYQVTQFGKPVTLSCSQTLNHNVMYWYQQKSSQAPKLLFHYYDKDFNNEADTPDNFQSRRPNTSFCFLDIRSPGLGDTAMYLCATSLAGKETQYFGPGTRLLVL.

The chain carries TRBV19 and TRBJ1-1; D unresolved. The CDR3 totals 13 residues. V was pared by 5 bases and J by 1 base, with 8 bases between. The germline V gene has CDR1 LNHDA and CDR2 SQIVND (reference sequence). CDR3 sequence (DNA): TGTGCCAGTAGTCTTAACTCGAACACTGAAGCTTTCTTT. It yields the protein CASSLNSNTEAFF.

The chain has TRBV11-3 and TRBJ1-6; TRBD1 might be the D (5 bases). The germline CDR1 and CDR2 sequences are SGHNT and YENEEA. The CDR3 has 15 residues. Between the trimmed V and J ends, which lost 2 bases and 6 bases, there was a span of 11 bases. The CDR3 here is CASSLNRQGNSPLHF. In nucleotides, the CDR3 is TGTGCCAGCAGCTTAAACCGGCAGGGTAATTCACCCCTCCACTTT.

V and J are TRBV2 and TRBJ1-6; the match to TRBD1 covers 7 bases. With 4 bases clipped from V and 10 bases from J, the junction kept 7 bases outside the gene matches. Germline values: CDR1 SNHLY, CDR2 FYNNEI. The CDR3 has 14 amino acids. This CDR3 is CASSVDRAVSPLHF. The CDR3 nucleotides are TGTGCCAGCAGTGTTGACAGGGCGGTGTCACCCCTCCACTTT.

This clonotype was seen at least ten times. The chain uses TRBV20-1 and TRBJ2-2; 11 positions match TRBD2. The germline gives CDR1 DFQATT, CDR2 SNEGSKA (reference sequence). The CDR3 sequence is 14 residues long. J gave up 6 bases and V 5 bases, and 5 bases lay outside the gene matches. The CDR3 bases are TGCAGTGCTTCTCCACTAGCGGGAGCCGGGGAGCTGTTTTTT. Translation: CSASPLAGAGELFF.

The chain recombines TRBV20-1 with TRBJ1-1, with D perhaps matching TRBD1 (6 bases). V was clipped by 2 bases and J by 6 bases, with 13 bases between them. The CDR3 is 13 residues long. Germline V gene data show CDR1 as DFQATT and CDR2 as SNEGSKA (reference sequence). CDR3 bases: TGCAGTGCTAGACAACAGGGCTTCTCTGAAGCTTTCTTT. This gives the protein CSARQQGFSEAFF.

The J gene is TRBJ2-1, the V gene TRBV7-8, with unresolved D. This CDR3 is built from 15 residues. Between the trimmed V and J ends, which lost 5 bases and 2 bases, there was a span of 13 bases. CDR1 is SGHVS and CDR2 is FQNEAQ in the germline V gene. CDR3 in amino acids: CASSLTAKTYNEQFF. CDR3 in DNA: TGTGCCAGCAGCCTAACAGCGAAAACCTACAATGAGCAGTTCTTC.

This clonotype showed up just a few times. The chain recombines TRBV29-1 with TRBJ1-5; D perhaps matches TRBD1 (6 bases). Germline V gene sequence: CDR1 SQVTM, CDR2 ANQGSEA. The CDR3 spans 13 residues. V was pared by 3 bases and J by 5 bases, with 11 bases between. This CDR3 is CSVDQGIDQPQHF. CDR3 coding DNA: TGCAGCGTTGATCAGGGGATAGATCAGCCCCAGCATTTT.

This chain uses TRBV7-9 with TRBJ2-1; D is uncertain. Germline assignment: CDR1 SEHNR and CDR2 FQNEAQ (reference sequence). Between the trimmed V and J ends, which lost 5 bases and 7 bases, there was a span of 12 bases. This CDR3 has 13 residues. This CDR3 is CASSAPIGNEQFF. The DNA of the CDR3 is TGTGCCAGCAGCGCCCCAATCGGTAATGAGCAGTTCTTC.

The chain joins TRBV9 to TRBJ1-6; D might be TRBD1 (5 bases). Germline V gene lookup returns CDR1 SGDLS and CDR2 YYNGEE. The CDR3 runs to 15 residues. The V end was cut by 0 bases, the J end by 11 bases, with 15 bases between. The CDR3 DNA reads TGTGCCAGCAGCGTAGGGGAGGGGACTAAGACACCCCTCCACTTT. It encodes CASSVGEGTKTPLHF.

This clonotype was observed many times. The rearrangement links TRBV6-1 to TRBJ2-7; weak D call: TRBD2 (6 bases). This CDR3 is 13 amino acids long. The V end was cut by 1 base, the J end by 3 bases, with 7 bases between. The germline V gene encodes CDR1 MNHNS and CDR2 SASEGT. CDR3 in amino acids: CASSEGGDYEQYF. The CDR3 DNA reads TGTGCCAGCAGTGAAGGGGGGGACTACGAGCAGTACTTC.

This chain's CDR3 is CASSLEGLSSYNEQFF. The CDR3 DNA is TGCGCCAGCAGCTTGGAGGGGTTAAGCTCCTACAATGAGCAGTTCTTC. The chain links TRBV5-1 to TRBJ2-1, with a tentative D call TRBD1 (5 bases). The CDR3 is made up of 16 amino acids. V was pared by 0 bases and J by 0 bases, with 10 bases between. The V gene's germline CDR1 is SGHRS and CDR2 YFSETQ.

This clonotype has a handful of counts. As DNA, the CDR3 is TGTGCCATCGCCCTCCAGGGGGCCTACGAGCAGTACTTC. Its translation: CAIALQGAYEQYF. The chain is built from TRBV28 and TRBJ2-7, with 7 bases fitting TRBD1. CDR1 is MDHEN and CDR2 is SYDVKM in the germline V gene. The CDR3 covers 13 residues. V gave up 10 bases and J gave up 2 bases; unmatched junction bases: 8.

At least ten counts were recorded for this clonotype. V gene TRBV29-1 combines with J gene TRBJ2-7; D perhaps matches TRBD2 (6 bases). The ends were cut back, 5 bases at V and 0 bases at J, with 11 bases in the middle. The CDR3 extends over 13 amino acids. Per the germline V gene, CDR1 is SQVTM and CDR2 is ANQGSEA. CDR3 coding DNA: TGCAGCGTTCCGGGGGAACTCTCCTACGAGCAGTACTTC. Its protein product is CSVPGELSYEQYF.

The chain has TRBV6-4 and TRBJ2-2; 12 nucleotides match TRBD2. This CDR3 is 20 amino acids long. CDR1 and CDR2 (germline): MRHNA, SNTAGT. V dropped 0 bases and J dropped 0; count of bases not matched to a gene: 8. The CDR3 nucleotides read TGTGCCAGCAGTGACTCCTGGCCTAGCGGGAGGGGCTCGAACACCGGGGAGCTGTTTTTT. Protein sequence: CASSDSWPSGRGSNTGELFF.

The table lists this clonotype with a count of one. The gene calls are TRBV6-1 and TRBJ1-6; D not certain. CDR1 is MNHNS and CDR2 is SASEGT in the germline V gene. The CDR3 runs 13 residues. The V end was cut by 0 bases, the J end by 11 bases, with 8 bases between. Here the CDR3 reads CASSEAWAPPLHF. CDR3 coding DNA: TGTGCCAGCAGTGAAGCGTGGGCGCCACCCCTCCACTTT.

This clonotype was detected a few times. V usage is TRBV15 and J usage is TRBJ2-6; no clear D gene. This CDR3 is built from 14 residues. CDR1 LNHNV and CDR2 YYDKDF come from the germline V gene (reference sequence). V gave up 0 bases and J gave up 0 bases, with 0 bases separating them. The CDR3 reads CATSRDSGANVLTF. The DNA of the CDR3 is TGTGCCACCAGCAGAGACTCTGGGGCCAACGTCCTGACTTTC.

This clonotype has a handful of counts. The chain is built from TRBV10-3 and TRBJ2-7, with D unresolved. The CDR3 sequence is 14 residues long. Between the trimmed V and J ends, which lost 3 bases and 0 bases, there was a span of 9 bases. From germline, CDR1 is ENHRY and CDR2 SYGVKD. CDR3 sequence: CAISDGSLSYEQYF. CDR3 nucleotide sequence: TGTGCCATCAGTGACGGGTCCCTCTCCTACGAGCAGTACTTC.

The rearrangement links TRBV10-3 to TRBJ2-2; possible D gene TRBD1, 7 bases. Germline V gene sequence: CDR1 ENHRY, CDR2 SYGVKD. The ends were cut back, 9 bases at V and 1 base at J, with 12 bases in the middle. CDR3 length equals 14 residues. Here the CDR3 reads CAMRQGGNTGELFF. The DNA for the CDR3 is TGTGCCATGAGGCAGGGGGGGAACACCGGGGAGCTGTTTTTT.

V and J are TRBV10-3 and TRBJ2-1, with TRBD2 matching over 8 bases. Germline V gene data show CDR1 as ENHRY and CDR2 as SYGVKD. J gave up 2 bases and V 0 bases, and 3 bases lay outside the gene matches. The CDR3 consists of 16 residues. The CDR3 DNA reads TGTGCCATCAGTGAGTCTGGCGGGGGGCCCTACAATGAGCAGTTCTTC. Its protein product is CAISESGGGPYNEQFF.

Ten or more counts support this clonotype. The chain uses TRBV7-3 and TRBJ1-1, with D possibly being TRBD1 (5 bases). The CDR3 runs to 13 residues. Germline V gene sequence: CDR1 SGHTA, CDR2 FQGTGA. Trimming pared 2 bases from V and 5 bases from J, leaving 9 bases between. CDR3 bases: TGTGCCAGCAGCTTATATGGGGGTACTGAAGCTTTCTTT. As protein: CASSLYGGTEAFF.